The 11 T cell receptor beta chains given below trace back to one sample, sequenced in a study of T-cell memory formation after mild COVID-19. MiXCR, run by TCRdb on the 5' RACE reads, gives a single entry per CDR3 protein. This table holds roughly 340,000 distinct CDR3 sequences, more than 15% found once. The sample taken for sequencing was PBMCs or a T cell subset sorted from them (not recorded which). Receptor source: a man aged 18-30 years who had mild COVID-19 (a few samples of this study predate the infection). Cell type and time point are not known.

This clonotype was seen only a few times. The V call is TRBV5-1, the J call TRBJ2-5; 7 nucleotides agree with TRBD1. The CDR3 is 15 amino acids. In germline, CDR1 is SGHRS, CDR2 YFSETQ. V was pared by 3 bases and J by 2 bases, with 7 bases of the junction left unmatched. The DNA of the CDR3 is TGCGCCAGCAGCTCCTCAGACAGGGCGCAAGAGACCCAGTACTTC. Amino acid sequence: CASSSSDRAQETQYF.

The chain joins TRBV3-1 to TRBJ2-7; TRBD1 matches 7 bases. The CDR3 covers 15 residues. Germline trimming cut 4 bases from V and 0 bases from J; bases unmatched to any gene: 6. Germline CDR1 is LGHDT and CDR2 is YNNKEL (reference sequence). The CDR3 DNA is TGTGCCAGCAGCCTTGGCAGGGGGATCTCCTACGAGCAGTACGTC. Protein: CASSLGRGISYEQYV.

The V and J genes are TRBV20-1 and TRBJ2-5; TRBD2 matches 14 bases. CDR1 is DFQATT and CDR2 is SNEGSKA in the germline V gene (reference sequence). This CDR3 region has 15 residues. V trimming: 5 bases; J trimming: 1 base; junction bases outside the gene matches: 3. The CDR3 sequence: CSADGTSGGQETQYF. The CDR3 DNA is TGCAGTGCTGATGGGACTAGCGGGGGCCAAGAGACCCAGTACTTC.

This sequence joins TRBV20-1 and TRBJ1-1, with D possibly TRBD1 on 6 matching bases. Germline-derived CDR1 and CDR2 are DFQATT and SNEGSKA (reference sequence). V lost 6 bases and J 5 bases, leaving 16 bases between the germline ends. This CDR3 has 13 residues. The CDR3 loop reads CSAPRGVLTEAFF. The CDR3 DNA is TGCAGTGCGCCTAGGGGGGTTTTGACTGAAGCTTTCTTT.

The CDR3 nucleotides are TGCGCCAGCAGCTTGGCCGGGGAGAGGTCCGGGGAGCTGTTTTTT. It translates to CASSLAGERSGELFF. The chain has TRBV5-1 and TRBJ2-2; tentatively, D is TRBD2 (5 bases). The CDR3 runs to 15 residues. In germline, CDR1 is SGHRS, CDR2 YFSETQ. Trimming left V 0 bases short and J 6 bases short, with 12 bases between.

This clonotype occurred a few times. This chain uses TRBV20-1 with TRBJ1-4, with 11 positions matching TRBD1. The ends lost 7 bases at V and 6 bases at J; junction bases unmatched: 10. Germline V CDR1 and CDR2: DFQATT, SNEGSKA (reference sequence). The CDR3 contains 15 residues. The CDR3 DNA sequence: TGCAGTGACATTCGACCGGGACAGGGGGATGAAAAACTGTTTTTT. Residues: CSDIRPGQGDEKLFF.

This chain's CDR3 is CASSALVTQETQYF. CDR3 nucleotides: TGTGCCAGCAGCGCCCTAGTGACACAAGAGACCCAGTACTTC. J is TRBJ2-5 and V is TRBV12-3 or TRBV12-4; D is unclear. V was trimmed by 6 bases and J by 2 bases, leaving 13 bases between them. CDR3 size: 14 residues.

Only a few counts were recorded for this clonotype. This CDR3 is CASRGGSGAPTDTQYF. In DNA, the CDR3 is TGTGCCAGCAGAGGCGGTTCCGGGGCCCCCACAGATACGCAGTATTTT. V gene TRBV27 combines with J gene TRBJ2-3; D is perhaps TRBD1 or TRBD2 (5 bases each). The CDR3 length is 16 residues. Germline lookup yields CDR1 MNHEY and CDR2 SMNVEV (reference sequence). The germline V and J ends were trimmed by 6 bases and 2 bases, with 18 bases remaining between them.

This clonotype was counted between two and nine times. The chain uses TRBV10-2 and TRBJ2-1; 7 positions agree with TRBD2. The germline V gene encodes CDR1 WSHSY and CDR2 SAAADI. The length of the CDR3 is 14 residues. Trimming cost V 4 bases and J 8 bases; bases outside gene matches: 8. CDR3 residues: CASSVWQGGDEQFF. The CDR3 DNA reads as TGCGCCAGCAGTGTGTGGCAGGGAGGGGATGAGCAGTTCTTC.

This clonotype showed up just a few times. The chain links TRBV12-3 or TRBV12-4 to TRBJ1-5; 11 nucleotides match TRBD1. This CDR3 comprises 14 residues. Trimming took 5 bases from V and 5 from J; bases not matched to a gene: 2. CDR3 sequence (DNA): TGTGCCAGCAGTCGGGACAGGGGGTATCAGCCCCAGCATTTT. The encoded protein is CASSRDRGYQPQHF.

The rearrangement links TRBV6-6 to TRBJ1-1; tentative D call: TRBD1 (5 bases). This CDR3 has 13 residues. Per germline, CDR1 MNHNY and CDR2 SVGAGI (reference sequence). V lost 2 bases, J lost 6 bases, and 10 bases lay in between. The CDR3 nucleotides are TGTGCCAGCAGTTACGGCAGGGCGGCTGAAGCTTTCTTT. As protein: CASSYGRAAEAFF.